The rows below give T cell receptor beta chains drawn from one sample of a study of shared clonotypes between healthy human individuals. This table comes from immunoSEQ multiplex PCR, and its TCRdb copy is limited to in-frame clones, with some not included. The table shows more than 2,000,000 clones, with around nine tenths occurring only once. The specimen sequenced was naive CD4+ T cells sorted from blood. These receptors were obtained from a man aged 18 to 30 in good health. The CDR3 runs from the conserved cysteine through the conserved F or W. D genes are given only for firm matches. Clone size, where shown, is once, few, many, or a class for clones that have expanded.

j_call	d_call	clone_size	v_call	cdr3_nt	cdr3_aa
TRBJ2-7	NA	NA	TRBV5-5	TGTGCCAGCAGCTTGTCAGGGCTCGATTCCTACGAGCAGTACTTC	CASSLSGLDSYEQYF
TRBJ1-1	TRBD1	NA	TRBV2	TGTGCCAGCAGTTCATCCAGGGGGTTCACTGAAGCTTTCTTT	CASSSSRGFTEAFF
TRBJ1-6	NA	NA	TRBV27	TGTGCCAGCAGTCTCGAGCGCGGGGAGACCCTCCACTTT	CASSLERGETLHF
TRBJ1-4	NA	NA	TRBV23-1	TGCGCCAGCAGTCAACGACTCGGATGGATTAATGAAAAACTGTTTTTT	CASSQRLGWINEKLFF
TRBJ2-5	NA	NA	TRBV18	TGTGCCAGCTCACCATGGGACAAGGAGACCCAGTACTTC	CASSPWDKETQYF
TRBJ2-3	NA	once	TRBV28	TGTGCCAGCAGTTTGTCCTGGGGCAAAGATACGCAGTATTTT	CASSLSWGKDTQYF
TRBJ2-3	NA	NA	TRBV4-1	TGCGCCAGCAGCCACGAGACCAGAGATACGCAGTATTTT	CASSHETRDTQYF
TRBJ2-1	TRBD2	NA	TRBV10-3	TGTGCCATGGGGTTAGCGGGTCAGCAGTTCTTC	CAMGLAGQQFF
TRBJ2-4	NA	NA	TRBV19	TGTGCCAGTAGTATAGAGTTTCGGGTTGCCAAAAACATTCAGTACTTC	CASSIEFRVAKNIQYF
TRBJ1-5	TRBD1	NA	TRBV7-2	TGTGCCAGCAGCTGGGACAGGGGCAATCAGCCCCAGCATTTT	CASSWDRGNQPQHF
TRBJ1-2	TRBD1	NA	TRBV7-6	TGTGCCAGCACCCGGGGGACAGGGAATGACTATGGCTACACCTTC	CASTRGTGNDYGYTF
TRBJ2-3	NA	once	TRBV5-1	TGCGCCAGCAGCTTGGTGTCCGATACGCAGTATTTT	CASSLVSDTQYF
TRBJ2-7	TRBD2	NA	TRBV13	TGTGCCAGCAGCTTCCGACTAGCGGGAGCAGAGGACGAGCAGTACTTC	CASSFRLAGAEDEQYF
TRBJ2-4	NA	NA	TRBV19	TGTGCCAGTAGTTCCGGTATGTCCAAAAACATTCAGTACTTC	CASSSGMSKNIQYF
TRBJ2-7	NA	NA	TRBV11-2	TGTGCCAGCAGCTTAGTTGACTCCTACTCCTACGAGCAGTACTTC	CASSLVDSYSYEQYF
TRBJ2-5	NA	NA	TRBV10-3	TGTGCCATCAGTGTGACCGGGGGGCTACAAGAGACCCAGTACTTC	CAISVTGGLQETQYF
TRBJ1-1	NA	NA	TRBV6-1	TGTGCCAGCAGTGAAGGCCTTCTGACAGGACCTGGGGGAGCGGTGGGACCTGAAGCTTTCTTT	CASSEGLLTGPGGAVGPEAFF
TRBJ2-7	NA	NA	TRBV30	TGTGCCTACTACCCACAGGGTAGCTCCTACGAGCAGTACTTC	CAYYPQGSSYEQYF
TRBJ2-1	TRBD2	once	TRBV10-3	TGTGCCATCAGTGATAGTAGCGGGAGAAATGAGCAGTTCTTC	CAISDSSGRNEQFF